This TCR beta chain was profiled in a study of early T cells in non-severe SARS-CoV-2 infection. This clonotype occurred many times. TCRdb re-analysed the 5' RACE reads in MiXCR, keeping a single row per CDR3 protein. The data contain approximately 56,000 distinct CDR3 sequences, over 8% of them singletons. CDR3 size: 15 residues. Germline V CDR1 and CDR2: SGHNT, YENEEA. Trimming removed 3 bases from V and 0 bases from J, with 9 bases in between. The sequence derives from an adult who was a healthcare worker with PCR-confirmed SARS-CoV-2 infection or an uninfected control (not recorded which). Sequencing was performed on whole blood. V and J are TRBV11-3 and TRBJ2-1, with TRBD1 as a possible D gene (5 bases). CDR3 residues: CASSFSQGSYNEQFF. As DNA, the CDR3 is TGTGCCAGCAGCTTTAGCCAGGGCTCCTACAATGAGCAGTTCTTC.